This T cell receptor (beta chain) originates from a study of T cells in Graves' hyperthyroidism and ophthalmopathy. RNA transcripts gave rise to amplified TCR beta CDR3 regions. First-round RT-PCR of the TCR CDR3 relied on the HTBI primer set. TCRdb redid the calling of the multiplex PCR reads with MiXCR, one entry per CDR3 protein. The sample consists of fewer than 250,000 distinct CDR3 sequences, roughly 17% of them appearing once. This clonotype was counted ten times or more. Germline loops: CDR1 DFQATT, CDR2 SNEGSKA (reference sequence). With 3 bases removed from V and 5 bases from J, the gap between germline ends came to 20 bases. CDR3 length equals 15 residues.

The genes are TRBV20-1 and TRBJ2-7; D possibly corresponds to TRBD1 (6 bases). Sequenced: blood. The TCR sequence derives from a man aged 45-60 years with Graves' hyperthyroidism. This CDR3 is CSARVQGTHNDEQYF. CDR3 sequence (DNA): TGCAGTGCTAGGGTACAGGGCACCCATAACGACGAGCAGTACTTC.